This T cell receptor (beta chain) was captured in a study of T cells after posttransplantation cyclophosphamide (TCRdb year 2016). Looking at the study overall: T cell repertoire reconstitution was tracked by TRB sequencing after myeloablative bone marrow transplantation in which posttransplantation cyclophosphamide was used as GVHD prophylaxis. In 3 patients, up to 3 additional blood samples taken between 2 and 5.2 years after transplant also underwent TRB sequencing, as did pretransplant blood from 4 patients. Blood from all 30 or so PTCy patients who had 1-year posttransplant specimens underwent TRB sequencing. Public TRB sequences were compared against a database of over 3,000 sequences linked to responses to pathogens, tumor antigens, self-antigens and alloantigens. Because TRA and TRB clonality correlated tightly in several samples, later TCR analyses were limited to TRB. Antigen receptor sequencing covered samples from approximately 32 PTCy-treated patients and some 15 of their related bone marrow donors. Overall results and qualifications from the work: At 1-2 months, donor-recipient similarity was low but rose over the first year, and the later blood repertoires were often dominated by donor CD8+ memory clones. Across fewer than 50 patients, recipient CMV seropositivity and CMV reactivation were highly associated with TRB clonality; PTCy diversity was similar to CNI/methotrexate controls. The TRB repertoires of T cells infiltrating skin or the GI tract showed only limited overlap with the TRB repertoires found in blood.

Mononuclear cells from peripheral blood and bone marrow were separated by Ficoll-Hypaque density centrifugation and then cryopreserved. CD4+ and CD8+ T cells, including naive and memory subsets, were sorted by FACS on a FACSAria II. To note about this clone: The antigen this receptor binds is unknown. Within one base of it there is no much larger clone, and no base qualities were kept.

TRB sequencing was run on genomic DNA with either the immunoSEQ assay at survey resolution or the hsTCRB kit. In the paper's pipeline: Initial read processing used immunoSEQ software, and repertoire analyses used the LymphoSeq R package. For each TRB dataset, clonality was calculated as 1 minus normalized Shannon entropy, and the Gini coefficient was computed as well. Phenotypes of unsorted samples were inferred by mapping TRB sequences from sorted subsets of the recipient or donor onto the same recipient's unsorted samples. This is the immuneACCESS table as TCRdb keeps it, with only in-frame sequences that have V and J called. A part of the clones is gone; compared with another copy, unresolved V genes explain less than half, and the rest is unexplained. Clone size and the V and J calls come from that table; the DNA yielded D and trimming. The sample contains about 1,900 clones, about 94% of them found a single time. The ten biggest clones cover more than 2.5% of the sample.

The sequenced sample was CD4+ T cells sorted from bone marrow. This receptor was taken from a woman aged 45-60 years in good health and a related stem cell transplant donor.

CDR3 region: CASSLAMGGETQYF. In nucleotides, the sequence is TGTGCCAGCAGCTTGGCGATGGGGGGTGAGACCCAGTACTTC. The V and J genes are TRBV5-4 and TRBJ2-5; a tentative D call is TRBD2 (6 bases match). V was cut back by 0 bases and J by 5 bases, leaving a gap of 11 bases between them. The CDR3 contains 14 residues, cysteine and phenylalanine counted. Only CDR3 DNA remains: 42 bases, in frame from the first base. According to the germline V gene (reference sequence), CDR1 reads SGHNT and CDR2 reads YYREEE.